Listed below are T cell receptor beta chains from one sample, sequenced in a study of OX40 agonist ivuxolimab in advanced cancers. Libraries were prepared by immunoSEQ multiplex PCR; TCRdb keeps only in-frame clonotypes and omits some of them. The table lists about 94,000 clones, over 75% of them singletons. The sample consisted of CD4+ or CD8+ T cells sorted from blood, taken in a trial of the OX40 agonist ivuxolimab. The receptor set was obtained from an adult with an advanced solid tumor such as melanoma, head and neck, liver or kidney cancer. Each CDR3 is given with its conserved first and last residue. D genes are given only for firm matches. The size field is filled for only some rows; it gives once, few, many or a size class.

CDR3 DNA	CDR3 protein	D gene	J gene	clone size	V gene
TGTGCCAGCAGAACACTGCGAGGGAACACCGGGGAGCTGTTTTTT	CASRTLRGNTGELFF	NA	TRBJ2-2	NA	TRBV11-2
TGTGCCAGCAGCGCATTTGGGGGACAGGTCTACAATGAGCAGTTCTTC	CASSAFGGQVYNEQFF	TRBD1	TRBJ2-1	once	TRBV9
TGCGCCAGCAGTGGGACAGTCCAAGAGACCCAGTACTTC	CASSGTVQETQYF	NA	TRBJ2-5	NA	TRBV10-1
TGTGCCAGCAGTCAGAACAGGGGAGAAAACAATGAGCAGTTCTTC	CASSQNRGENNEQFF	TRBD1	TRBJ2-1	NA	TRBV9
TGTGCCAGCAGCGCAGGACTAGCGGGGGGGCCCTTGTCCTACGAGCAGTACTTC	CASSAGLAGGPLSYEQYF	TRBD2	TRBJ2-7	NA	TRBV9
TGCGCCAGCAGCTCCCAACCACCGGCGAGCTCCTACAATGAGCAGTTCTTC	CASSSQPPASSYNEQFF	NA	TRBJ2-1	once	TRBV5-1
TGTGCCAGCAGCGTAGGGGCAAGGGGGCCCGGGATCGGGGAGCTGTTTTTT	CASSVGARGPGIGELFF	TRBD1	TRBJ2-2	NA	TRBV9
TGTGCCAGCAGCTTAGAGGGGTCAGTCACTGAAGCTTTCTTT	CASSLEGSVTEAFF	NA	TRBJ1-1	NA	TRBV7-2
TGTGCCATCAGTGAGGGAACATTGGGAAACACCATATATTTT	CAISEGTLGNTIYF	NA	TRBJ1-3	NA	TRBV10-3
TGTGCCAGCAGCCAAATGGGTGTGATGGACTATGGCTACACCTTC	CASSQMGVMDYGYTF	NA	TRBJ1-2	once	TRBV5-8
TGCGCCAGCAGCTTGGCAAGCGGGGGGGCAGCAGATACGCAGTATTTT	CASSLASGGAADTQYF	TRBD2	TRBJ2-3	NA	TRBV5-1
TGTGCCAGCAGCTTAGAAGGAGGTGGAAATTCACCCCTCCACTTT	CASSLEGGGNSPLHF	NA	TRBJ1-6	NA	TRBV7-8
TGTGCCAGCAGCGTTACTAGCGGGGGGGATCAAGAGACCCAGTACTTC	CASSVTSGGDQETQYF	TRBD2	TRBJ2-5	NA	TRBV7-9
TGTGCCAGCAGCGTAGGGACAGGGCCCGGGGAGCTGTTTTTT	CASSVGTGPGELFF	TRBD1	TRBJ2-2	NA	TRBV9
TGTGCCAGCGGGAACCGGGGGCGTGAGAGCTATGGCTACACCTTC	CASGNRGRESYGYTF	NA	TRBJ1-2	once	TRBV27
TGTGCCAGCAGCTTAATGTCGGGCGAAGCGACGCAGTATTTT	CASSLMSGEATQYF	NA	TRBJ2-3	NA	TRBV11-3
TGCGCCAGCAGAACCCAGGGGAGCTCCTACAATGAGCAGTTCTTC	CASRTQGSSYNEQFF	NA	TRBJ2-1	NA	TRBV10-2
TGTGCCAGTAGGAACAGGGTTGGCAAAAATCAGCCCCAGCATTTT	CASRNRVGKNQPQHF	NA	TRBJ1-5	NA	TRBV19
TGTGCCAGCAGCGTAGAACCGAGTAACGCTGGGGCCAACGTCCTGACTTTC	CASSVEPSNAGANVLTF	NA	TRBJ2-6	NA	TRBV9
TGTGCCAGCAGCCAGGATTTCTATGGCTACACCTTC	CASSQDFYGYTF	NA	TRBJ1-2	NA	TRBV9
TGTGCCAGCAGCTCTGAAATTAGCAATCAGCCCCAGCATTTT	CASSSEISNQPQHF	NA	TRBJ1-5	NA	TRBV7-9
TGTGCCAGCTCACCCCTAGCGGGGGGGGAAAGAGATACGCAGTATTTT	CASSPLAGGERDTQYF	TRBD2	TRBJ2-3	once	TRBV18
TGTGCCAGCAGCTTAGGACAGGATAACTATGGCTACACCTTC	CASSLGQDNYGYTF	NA	TRBJ1-2	few	TRBV7-9
TGTGCCAGCAGCTCCGGGACTAGGAACGAGCAGTACTTC	CASSSGTRNEQYF	TRBD2	TRBJ2-7	NA	TRBV7-2
TGTGCCAGCAGCCAAGCCCTAGCGGGGGGCCTACAAGAGACCCAGTACTTC	CASSQALAGGLQETQYF	TRBD2	TRBJ2-5	NA	TRBV14
TGTGCCAGCAGCCAAGACAGGGGGGGGCAGGGCGAAAACATTCAGTACTTC	CASSQDRGGQGENIQYF	NA	TRBJ2-4	NA	TRBV4-2
TGTGCCAGCTCAGTCTATGGGGGGCTGGATCAGCCCCAGCATTTT	CASSVYGGLDQPQHF	NA	TRBJ1-5	NA	TRBV18
TGTGCCATCAGTGAGGTTCAAGTCGGCCTGACCAATGAGCAGTTCTTC	CAISEVQVGLTNEQFF	NA	TRBJ2-1	NA	TRBV10-3
TGTGCCAGCAGATCGGGACAGGGGTTCCACACTGAAGCTTTCTTT	CASRSGQGFHTEAFF	TRBD1	TRBJ1-1	NA	TRBV6-5
TGTGCCACAAGCGAGGTCGGGAGCAGGGCGATCAGGGCGAACACTGAAGCTTTCTTT	CATSEVGSRAIRANTEAFF	NA	TRBJ1-1	NA	TRBV15
TGTGCCTGGAGGAAGACAGGGAGGCTTTACAATGAGCAGTTCTTC	CAWRKTGRLYNEQFF	NA	TRBJ2-1	once	TRBV30
TGTGCCAGCAGCTTGTGGGCAGACCCTCGGGGAGCTAATAGCAATCAGCCCCAGCATTTT	CASSLWADPRGANSNQPQHF	NA	TRBJ1-5	NA	TRBV5-8
TGTGCCAGCAGCTTAAACAGCCCGTTGGGACACACGAACACTGAAGCTTTCTTT	CASSLNSPLGHTNTEAFF	NA	TRBJ1-1	NA	TRBV7-2
TGTGCCAGCAGCGCTATGGGGGCAGGGAGGGACACTGAAGCTTTCTTT	CASSAMGAGRDTEAFF	NA	TRBJ1-1	NA	TRBV7-9
TGTGCCAGCAGCTTGGCGGGCAGGGTTGATGGCTACACCTTC	CASSLAGRVDGYTF	NA	TRBJ1-2	once	TRBV5-4
TGTGCCAGCAGCTCCCTAGGACAGGGGATAAACATTCAGTACTTC	CASSSLGQGINIQYF	TRBD1	TRBJ2-4	NA	TRBV7-9
TGTGCCAGCAGTCCTAGCGGGGGGACGGATGAGCAGTTCTTC	CASSPSGGTDEQFF	TRBD2	TRBJ2-1	NA	TRBV5-4
TGTGCCAGCAGTTACGGGGGAAACACCGGGGAGCTGTTTTTT	CASSYGGNTGELFF	NA	TRBJ2-2	NA	TRBV6-5
TGTGCCAGCAGTCTACAGGGATACAATCAGCCCCAGCATTTT	CASSLQGYNQPQHF	NA	TRBJ1-5	NA	TRBV27
TGTGCCACCGCCCCCGGGACAGCGGGGGGTTATCAGCCCCAGCATTTT	CATAPGTAGGYQPQHF	TRBD1	TRBJ1-5	few	TRBV15
TGCAGCGTTGACGGGACAGGTCCGGGCTACGAGCAGTACTTC	CSVDGTGPGYEQYF	TRBD1	TRBJ2-7	NA	TRBV29-1
TGTGCCAGCACCCGCGCCCAAGAGACCCAGTACTTC	CASTRAQETQYF	NA	TRBJ2-5	NA	TRBV6-6
TGTGCCAGCAGCTTTAGGGGGACAGGGAAAGAGACCCAGTACTTC	CASSFRGTGKETQYF	TRBD1	TRBJ2-5	NA	TRBV9
TGTGCCAGCACCGAACGACAGGGGGCGCCTTACGAGCAGTACTTC	CASTERQGAPYEQYF	TRBD1	TRBJ2-7	NA	TRBV6-6
TGTGCCAGCAGCTTATATGGCCTAGCGGGGGCGGGGAATGAGCAGTTCTTC	CASSLYGLAGAGNEQFF	TRBD2	TRBJ2-1	NA	TRBV7-2
TGTGCCAGCAGCCGGGACACCCTGACCGGGGAGCTGTTTTTT	CASSRDTLTGELFF	NA	TRBJ2-2	NA	TRBV7-3
TGTGCCAGCAGCCCGGGGGGGACGCCGTATGGCTACACCTTC	CASSPGGTPYGYTF	NA	TRBJ1-2	NA	TRBV7-9
TGTGCCAGCAGCTTAGAGAAGGGGCCCTACACTGAAGCTTTCTTT	CASSLEKGPYTEAFF	NA	TRBJ1-1	NA	TRBV7-9
TGTGCCTGGAGTCAGAGTACTGAAGCTTTCTTT	CAWSQSTEAFF	NA	TRBJ1-1	NA	TRBV30
TGTGCCAGTAGTGGGTCTTTCCCAACTAATGAAAAACTGTTTTTT	CASSGSFPTNEKLFF	NA	TRBJ1-4	NA	TRBV19